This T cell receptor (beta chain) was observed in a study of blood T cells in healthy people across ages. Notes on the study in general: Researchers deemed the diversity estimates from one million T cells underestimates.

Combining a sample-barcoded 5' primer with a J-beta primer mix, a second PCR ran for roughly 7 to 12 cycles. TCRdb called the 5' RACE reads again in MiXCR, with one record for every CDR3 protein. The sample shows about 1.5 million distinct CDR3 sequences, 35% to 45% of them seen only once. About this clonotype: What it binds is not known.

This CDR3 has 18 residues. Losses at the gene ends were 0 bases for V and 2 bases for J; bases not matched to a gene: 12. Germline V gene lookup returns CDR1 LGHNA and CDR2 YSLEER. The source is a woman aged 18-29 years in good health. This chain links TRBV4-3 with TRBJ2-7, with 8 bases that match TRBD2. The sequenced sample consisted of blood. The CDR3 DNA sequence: TGCGCCAGCAGCCAAGAAAGGGTAATGCGGGGGGCAGCCTACGAGCAGTACTTC. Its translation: CASSQERVMRGAAYEQYF.